This TCR beta chain derives from a study of vaccination effects on CD4 cells after COVID-19. The method was immunoSEQ multiplex PCR; TCRdb's version includes in-frame clones alone and lacks a portion of them. The data contain some 35,000 clones, about three quarters of them singletons. Details on this clone: The target antigen is unknown.

Antigen-specific CD4+ T cells expanded by the ViraFEST assay with viral peptide pools were then sequenced. The authors isolated CD4+ T cells after roughly eleven days of culture. The person had a PCR-confirmed SARS-CoV-2 infection during March to December 2020. IL-2 medium supplanted half the medium on days 3 and 7. The specimen was CD4+ T cells from PBMCs cultured with HCoV-NL63 spike peptides, collected before COVID-19 vaccination. The clonotype comes from a human donor who had a prior SARS-CoV-2 infection.

CDR3 in amino acids: CASSLTRGTQYF. The DNA for the CDR3 is TGTGCCAGCAGCCTGACTAGAGGTACGCAGTATTTT. The chain couples TRBV13 to TRBJ2-3; TRBD2 might be the D (6 bases). The CDR3 sequence is 12 residues long. V gave up 5 bases and J gave up 8 bases, with 11 bases separating them. CDR1 and CDR2 from the germline V gene are PRHDT and FYEKMQ (reference sequence).